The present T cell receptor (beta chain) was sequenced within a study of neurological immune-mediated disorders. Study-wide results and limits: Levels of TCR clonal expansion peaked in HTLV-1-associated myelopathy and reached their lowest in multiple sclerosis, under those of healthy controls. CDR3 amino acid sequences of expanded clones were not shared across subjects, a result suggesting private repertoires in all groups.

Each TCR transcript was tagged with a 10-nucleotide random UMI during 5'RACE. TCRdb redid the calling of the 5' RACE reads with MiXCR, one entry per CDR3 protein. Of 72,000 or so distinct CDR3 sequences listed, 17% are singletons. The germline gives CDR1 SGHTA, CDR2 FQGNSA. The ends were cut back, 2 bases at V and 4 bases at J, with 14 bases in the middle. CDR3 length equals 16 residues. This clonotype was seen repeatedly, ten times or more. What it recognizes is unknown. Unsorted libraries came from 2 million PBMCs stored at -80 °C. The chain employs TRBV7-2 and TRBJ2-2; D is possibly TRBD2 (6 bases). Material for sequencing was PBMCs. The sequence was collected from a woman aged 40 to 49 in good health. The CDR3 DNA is TGTGCCAGCAGCTTATCTCCTAGCGAAACCACCGGGGAGCTGTTTTTT. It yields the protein CASSLSPSETTGELFF.